A selection of T cell receptor beta chains follows, all from one sample in a study of cytomegalovirus exposure and HLA in healthy donors. Libraries were prepared by immunoSEQ multiplex PCR; TCRdb keeps only in-frame clonotypes and omits some of them. The sample holds approximately 75,000 clones; 50% to 80% are singletons and the top ten take less than 25%. Material for sequencing was PBMCs. These receptors all stem from a man aged 40-49 years in good health and CMV-seropositive. Each CDR3 is given with its conserved first and last residue. A D gene is named only where the DNA matches it firmly. Clone size is not always given. Where it is, it says once, few, many or a class for expanded clones.

d_gene,j_gene,abundance,v_gene,CDR3aa,CDR3nt
-,TRBJ2-2,once,TRBV4-3,CASSQDPGVGELFF,TGCGCCAGCAGCCAAGACCCAGGGGTCGGGGAGCTGTTTTTT
-,TRBJ1-5,-,TRBV2,CASSRRQFSNQPQHF,TGTGCCAGCAGTCGGCGGCAGTTTAGCAATCAGCCCCAGCATTTT
-,TRBJ1-1,-,TRBV7-9,CASSPLGGSTAFF,TGTGCCAGCAGCCCCTTGGGAGGGAGCACCGCTTTCTTT
-,TRBJ2-3,few,TRBV7-8,CASSLVPAVDTDTQYF,TGTGCCAGCAGCTTAGTACCAGCGGTGGACACAGATACGCAGTATTTT
TRBD1,TRBJ1-6,-,TRBV15,CATSKDRNSPLHF,TGTGCCACCAGCAAGGACAGGAATTCACCCCTCCACTTT
-,TRBJ2-7,few,TRBV29-1,CSVSSWTNEQYF,TGCAGCGTTTCCTCCTGGACTAACGAGCAGTACTTC
TRBD1,TRBJ2-3,-,TRBV5-4,CASSLSGQGGDTQYF,TGTGCCAGCAGCTTGTCGGGACAGGGGGGGGATACGCAGTATTTT
TRBD1,TRBJ1-1,-,TRBV10-3,CAISDPGTGNTEAFF,TGTGCCATCAGTGATCCCGGGACAGGGAACACTGAAGCTTTCTTT
-,TRBJ1-4,-,TRBV5-1,CASSLRSNEKLFF,TGCGCCAGCAGCCTTCGTAGTAATGAAAAACTGTTTTTT
-,TRBJ2-7,-,TRBV28,CASSLSHFYEQYF,TGTGCCAGCAGTTTATCGCACTTCTACGAGCAGTACTTC
-,TRBJ1-3,-,TRBV2,CASSERQASSGNTIYF,TGTGCCAGCAGTGAAAGGCAAGCGAGCTCTGGAAACACCATATATTTT
TRBD1,TRBJ1-1,few,TRBV5-1,CASSTSTGMNTEAFF,TGCGCCAGCAGCACGTCGACAGGGATGAACACTGAAGCTTTCTTT
-,TRBJ2-1,few,TRBV13,CASSLLLITLSSYNEQFF,TGTGCCAGCAGCTTACTTCTCATTACCCTGAGCTCCTACAATGAGCAGTTCTTC
-,TRBJ2-7,medium-sized,TRBV11-3,CASSQRGRAAYEQYF,TGTGCCAGCAGCCAGAGGGGGAGGGCGGCCTACGAGCAGTACTTC
-,TRBJ1-5,-,TRBV5-4,CASSLGGAGNQPQHF,TGTGCCAGCAGCTTAGGAGGGGCCGGCAATCAGCCCCAGCATTTT
-,TRBJ1-1,few,TRBV7-9,CASSLVTYEAFF,TGTGCCAGCAGCTTAGTTACCTATGAAGCTTTCTTT
TRBD1,TRBJ2-2,few,TRBV5-1,CASSVLGQRNTGELFF,TGCGCCAGCAGCGTATTGGGACAGAGGAACACCGGGGAGCTGTTTTTT
TRBD1,TRBJ2-7,-,TRBV6-5,CASSWGTGSYEQYF,TGTGCCAGCAGTTGGGGGACAGGCAGCTACGAGCAGTACTTC
-,TRBJ2-7,few,TRBV2,CASSENYTYEQYF,TGTGCCAGCAGTGAAAACTACACCTACGAGCAGTACTTC
TRBD2,TRBJ2-3,-,TRBV14,CASSQVGLAGHTSTDTQYF,TGTGCCAGCAGCCAAGTCGGACTAGCGGGGCACACTAGCACAGATACGCAGTATTTT
TRBD1,TRBJ2-2,-,TRBV30,CAWSRGQGVRELFF,TGTGCCTGGAGTAGAGGACAGGGGGTCCGGGAGCTGTTTTTT
TRBD1,TRBJ1-1,-,TRBV5-8,CASSLAGTGWATEAFF,TGTGCCAGCAGCTTGGCCGGGACAGGGTGGGCCACTGAAGCTTTCTTT